This TCR beta chain was captured in a study of control samples from healthy donors and cancer patients (dated by TCRdb to the early 2020s). The library was produced with the immunoSEQ multiplex PCR assay. TCRdb stores this immuneACCESS table with in-frame sequences only. Part of the clones is absent; in the studies checked, under half of the shortfall reflects unresolved V genes, and no reason is known for the rest. The sample table holds around 150,000 clones, of which just under 95% were seen once. Of the sample, under 8.5% falls within the top ten clones. As regards this clone: What antigen it recognizes has not been identified. No much larger clone is present one base from it, and per-base qualities are unavailable.

The clonotype originates from a woman between 40 and 55 years old in good health. The specimen sequenced was blood.

The CDR3: CASSLGRSNQPQHF. The nucleotides are TGTGCCAGCAGCTTAGGGCGTAGCAATCAGCCCCAGCATTTT. The rearranged segments are TRBV7-2 and TRBJ1-5, with the D gene not clear enough to name. From the cysteine through the phenylalanine, the CDR3 covers 14 amino acids. Left in the record is the CDR3 DNA by itself, 42 bases read in frame from the first base. V loses 1 base of germline sequence and J loses 0 bases, and the interval between the two ends is 4 bases. Per the germline V gene, SGHTA is the CDR1 and FQGNSA is the CDR2. This CDR3, with the reference TRBV7-2 and TRBJ1-5 proteins standing in past its ends, gives the full variable domain GAGVSQSPSNKVTEKGKDVELRCDPISGHTALYWYRQSLGQGLEFLIYFQGNSAPDKSGLPSDRFSAERTGGSVSTLTIQRTQQEDSAVYLCASSLGRSNQPQHFGDGTRLSIL.